This is a list of T cell receptor beta chains from one sample in a study of CD8 T cells in Susac syndrome. Using its own MiXCR run on the immunoSEQ multiplex PCR reads, TCRdb lists one record per CDR3 protein. The sample contains some 110,000 distinct CDR3 sequences, 96% of which appear only once. Sequencing input: CD4+ T cells from PBMCs. The origin of the receptors is a human donor with Susac syndrome. The CDR3 runs from the conserved cysteine through the conserved F or W. D genes are given only for firm matches. Some rows mark clone size as missing; the rest say once, few, many or name a class of expanded clone.

clone size | D gene | J gene | V gene | CDR3 DNA | CDR3 protein
- | - | TRBJ2-1 | TRBV2 | TGTGCCAGCAGTGAGGAGGGATTACCCTACAATGAGCAGTTCTTC | CASSEEGLPYNEQFF
- | - | TRBJ1-2 | TRBV30 | TGTGCCCTAGATATTGCGGGGAACTATGGCTACACCTTC | CALDIAGNYGYTF
once | TRBD1 | TRBJ2-2 | TRBV28 | TGTGCCAGCAGAAGACAGGGTGGGACCGGGGAGCTGTTTTTT | CASRRQGGTGELFF
- | - | TRBJ2-3 | TRBV5-1 | TGCGCCAGCAGCTTGGCTAGCAGTGCAGATACGCAGTATTTT | CASSLASSADTQYF
- | TRBD1 | TRBJ2-1 | TRBV19 | TGTGCCAGTAGTATGAGGGGGGGGACAGGGGTACTCTACAATGAGCAGTTCTTC | CASSMRGGTGVLYNEQFF
- | - | TRBJ2-7 | TRBV11-2 | TGTGCCAGCAGCTCCGGACAGTTTGACTACGAGCAGTACTTC | CASSSGQFDYEQYF
- | - | TRBJ2-1 | TRBV20-1 | TGCAGTGCCAGTCCAGGGGCCTCCTACAATGAGCAGTTCTTC | CSASPGASYNEQFF
- | - | TRBJ1-2 | TRBV18 | TGTGCCAGCTCCGAAGGTTTGAGAGGCTACACCTTC | CASSEGLRGYTF
- | - | TRBJ2-1 | TRBV2 | TGTGCCAGCAGGGGGGATCTGTACCGCTCCTACAATGAGCAGTTCTTC | CASRGDLYRSYNEQFF
- | - | TRBJ2-2 | TRBV15 | TGTGCCACCAGCAGGATGAGGGACGGGTCCACCGGGGAGCTGTTTTTT | CATSRMRDGSTGELFF
once | - | TRBJ2-7 | TRBV2 | TGTGCCAGCAGTGACCCCGGGCCGTCCTACGAGCAGTACTTC | CASSDPGPSYEQYF
- | - | TRBJ2-3 | TRBV29-1 | TGCAGCGTTGAAGGTGGAGCGGGCACAGATACGCAGTATTTT | CSVEGGAGTDTQYF
once | - | TRBJ1-1 | TRBV7-8 | TGTGCCAGCAGCTGGGGACCCGGGAACACTGAAGCTTTCTTT | CASSWGPGNTEAFF
- | TRBD2 | TRBJ2-2 | TRBV30 | TGTGCCTGCCGACTAGCGGGATCGAGAACCGGGGAGCTGTTTTTT | CACRLAGSRTGELFF
- | - | TRBJ1-5 | TRBV18 | TGTGCCAGCTCACCGGGTCTCTTGGAACCCCAGCATTTT | CASSPGLLEPQHF
- | - | TRBJ2-3 | TRBV6-5 | TGTGCCAGCAGCAAAGGACGGACGCAGTATTTT | CASSKGRTQYF
- | TRBD1 | TRBJ2-1 | TRBV4-2 | TGTGCCAGCAGCCACCTCGCCGGACAGGGAGACAATGAGCAGTTCTTC | CASSHLAGQGDNEQFF
- | TRBD1 | TRBJ2-7 | TRBV24-1 | TGTGCCACCAGTGGCCAGGGGGCGCGGGAGCAGTACTTC | CATSGQGAREQYF
- | - | TRBJ2-5 | TRBV18 | TGTGCCAGCTCACCCCGGACCTTAAGGGAGACCCAGTACTTC | CASSPRTLRETQYF
- | - | TRBJ2-7 | TRBV11-2 | TGTGCCAGCAGCTTAGGGCCCAATGCCTACGAGCAGTACTTC | CASSLGPNAYEQYF
- | - | TRBJ1-1 | TRBV6-5 | TGTGCCAGCAGTTCTTCCAGGGCCGCTGATTGGAACACTGAAGCTTTCTTT | CASSSSRAADWNTEAFF
- | - | TRBJ1-5 | TRBV6-5 | TGTGCCAGCAGTTCATCCAGGGGTAATCAGCCCCAGCATTTT | CASSSSRGNQPQHF
- | - | TRBJ2-5 | TRBV3-1 | TGTGCCAGCAGCCAAGACTGGCATCGCGGCCAAGAGACCCAGTACTTC | CASSQDWHRGQETQYF
- | - | TRBJ1-4 | TRBV4-2 | TGTGCCAGCAGCCAAGATTCGGCTGGGGGCGAAAAACTGTTTTTT | CASSQDSAGGEKLFF
- | - | TRBJ2-7 | TRBV29-1 | TGCAGCGTTGCTGGTGATACATACGAGCAGTACTTC | CSVAGDTYEQYF
- | - | TRBJ2-7 | TRBV29-1 | TGCAGCGGAGGATATGGCGGGACCTACGAGCAGTACTTC | CSGGYGGTYEQYF
- | - | TRBJ1-2 | TRBV29-1 | TGCAGCGTTGGGGGCCGGACATATGATTATGGCTACACCTTC | CSVGGRTYDYGYTF
- | - | TRBJ1-1 | TRBV2 | TGTGCCAGCAGTGAACAACCGGGACTGCACACTGAAGCTTTCTTT | CASSEQPGLHTEAFF
- | - | TRBJ1-5 | TRBV28 | TGTGCCATCAACCGGGGGAGCAATCAGCCCCAGCATTTT | CAINRGSNQPQHF